This TCR beta chain came from a study of T cells in Graves' hyperthyroidism and ophthalmopathy. This clonotype was recorded many times. The antigen is undetermined. RNA transcripts were the template for amplifying TCR beta CDR3 regions. The HTBI primer set was used in a first-round RT-PCR of the TCR CDR3. TCRdb re-called the multiplex PCR reads through MiXCR, storing one row per CDR3 protein. Of approximately 400,000 distinct CDR3 sequences listed, around 20% are singletons. Germline values: CDR1 MNHEY, CDR2 SMNVEV (reference sequence). V lost 0 bases and J lost 6, with 14 bases in between. The CDR3 length is 15 residues. Duration under 3 months, a NOSPECS grade of at least 4, and a Clinical Activity Score of at least 3 characterized the ophthalmopathy patients. Clinical symptoms, serum thyroxine, TRAb, thyroid ultrasound and orbital computed tomography established diagnosis. Extraction of PBMCs used more than 8.5 ml of fresh peripheral blood.

Findings and limits, study-wide: Clonotypes that were expanded in thyroid above 0.001 mostly appeared in blood too.

This TCR was sampled from a man aged 18 to 35 with Graves' ophthalmopathy. The chain links TRBV27 to TRBJ1-2; D is undetermined. The sequenced sample was blood. CDR3 residues: CASSLSTGPAHGYTF. The CDR3 region has the DNA TGTGCCAGCAGTTTATCTACCGGGCCCGCGCATGGCTACACCTTC.